One and the same sample provided the 2 T cell receptor beta chains below, sequenced in a study of blood T cells in healthy people across ages. The authors ran a second PCR of roughly 6 to 11 cycles using a sample-barcoded 5' primer and a J-beta primer mix. TCRdb called the 5' RACE reads again in MiXCR, with one record for every CDR3 protein. The data hold approximately 800,000 distinct CDR3 sequences, with about half observed a single time. Sequenced material: blood. The receptors here all came from a man older than 75 in good health.

J is TRBJ2-1 and V is TRBV28; TRBD1 matches at 7 bases. The CDR3 loop spans 14 amino acids. Germline V gene sequence: CDR1 MDHEN, CDR2 SYDVKM. V dropped 6 bases and J dropped 5; count of bases not matched to a gene: 7. CDR3 in amino acids: CASSLTGSDNEQFF. CDR3 bases: TGTGCCAGCAGCCTGACAGGGAGTGACAATGAGCAGTTCTTC.

The chain carries TRBV21-1 and TRBJ1-1; TRBD1 is the table's D call and was not checked against the DNA. TRBV21-1 has pseudogene status. This CDR3 contains 16 residues. CDR3 bases: TGTGCCAGCAGCCCGTGGGGGCGTCGGCGGAACACTGAAGCTTTCTTT. Amino acids: CASSPWGRRRNTEAFF.